Below are 8 T cell receptor beta chains sequenced from a single sample in a study of ipilimumab plus nivolumab after autologous stem cell transplantation. Assay used: immunoSEQ multiplex PCR; TCRdb lists only in-frame clones, some missing. The sample lists roughly 11,000 clones, approximately 70% seen once, with under 30% in the top ten. The sequencing here drew on PBMCs, taken in a trial of ipilimumab plus nivolumab as post-transplant consolidation. These receptors all stem from a male donor with diffuse large B-cell lymphoma.

This clone came up a few times. J is TRBJ1-6 and V is TRBV6-5; the D is unclear. CDR3 length equals 15 residues. V gave up 7 bases and J gave up 6 bases, with 16 bases separating them. Germline CDR1 is MNHEY and CDR2 is SVGAGI. The CDR3 is CASKGRFGGNSPLHF. CDR3 nucleotide sequence: TGTGCCAGCAAGGGCAGATTCGGTGGTAATTCACCCCTCCACTTT.

The CDR3 bases are TGTGCCAGCAGTTATCCGGCCTACGAGCAGTACTTC. This translates into CASSYPAYEQYF. The V gene is TRBV6-1, the J gene TRBJ2-7, with no clear D. V lost 5 bases to trimming and J lost 2 bases, with 7 bases between them. The CDR3 runs to 12 residues. CDR1 and CDR2 (germline): MNHNS, SASEGT.

This clone ranks as medium-sized. CDR3 coding DNA: TGTGCCAGCAGCTCGGGACCGTCGCCCGGGGAGCTGTTTTTT. The encoded protein is CASSSGPSPGELFF. This chain connects TRBV5-4 to TRBJ2-2; D is perhaps TRBD1 or TRBD2 (5 bases each). CDR3 length equals 14 residues. Per the germline V gene, CDR1 is SGHNT and CDR2 is YYREEE (reference sequence). V was clipped by 3 bases and J by 6 bases, with 12 bases between them.

The chain combines TRBV5-4 with TRBJ2-7; TRBD1 or TRBD2 may be the D gene (6 bases each). Germline assignment: CDR1 SGHNT and CDR2 YYREEE (reference sequence). This CDR3 is 13 amino acids long. Trimming shortened V by 2 bases and J by 2 bases, and 8 bases separated the two germline ends. CDR3 sequence: CASSFGGTYEQYF. The CDR3 nucleotides are TGTGCCAGCAGCTTCGGGGGCACCTACGAGCAGTACTTC.

There are a few counts of this clone. The chain uses TRBV5-1 and TRBJ1-1; TRBD1 matches 10 bases. This CDR3 comprises 14 residues. The ends lost 4 bases at V and 7 bases at J; junction bases unmatched: 7. The germline gives CDR1 SGHRS, CDR2 YFSETQ. DNA for the CDR3: TGCGCCAGCAGCAGCCAGGGACAGGGGATTGAAGCTTTCTTT. Encoded protein: CASSSQGQGIEAFF.

This sequence joins TRBV5-4 and TRBJ1-1; no definite D call. Germline assignment: CDR1 SGHNT and CDR2 YYREEE (reference sequence). The CDR3 is 14 amino acids. The V end lost 1 base, the J end lost 4 bases, and 11 bases lay between the germline ends. This CDR3 is CASSLSGRGTEAFF. The CDR3 DNA sequence: TGTGCCAGCAGCTTGTCTGGTCGGGGCACTGAAGCTTTCTTT.

This clone showed up just a few times. Other DNA sequences in this specimen translate into the identical CDR3. CDR3 loop: CASTPGKGTGELFF. DNA for the CDR3: TGTGCCAGCACCCCCGGAAAGGGGACCGGGGAGCTGTTTTTT. This sequence joins TRBV7-6 and TRBJ2-2, with D possibly TRBD1 on 5 matching bases. Per germline, CDR1 SGHVS and CDR2 FNYEAQ. CDR3 size: 14 residues. Trimming took 7 bases from V and 5 from J, leaving 14 bases between them.

In this sample, this clone turned up a few times. The chain couples TRBV6-5 to TRBJ2-1; TRBD1 aligns across 7 bases. The germline V gene has CDR1 MNHEY and CDR2 SVGAGI. The CDR3 length is 12 residues. J lost 11 bases, V lost 0 bases, and 1 base had no gene match. CDR3 protein: CASSYSGQQQFF. The CDR3 DNA is TGTGCCAGCAGTTACTCGGGACAGCAGCAGTTCTTC.